This is a list of T cell receptor beta chains from one sample in a study of cytomegalovirus exposure and HLA in healthy donors. Measured with immunoSEQ multiplex PCR; TCRdb has only the in-frame clones, and not every one. This table has approximately 270,000 clones, 65% to 90% appearing once. The sample was PBMCs. These TCRs come from a woman aged 18-29 years in good health and CMV-seronegative. CDR3s include the opening cysteine and the closing phenylalanine or tryptophan. D genes are given only for firm matches. The size entry is marked missing in some rows and otherwise reads once, few, many or a size class.

clone_size d_call cdr3_length j_call v_call cdr3_nt cdr3_aa
NA NA 14 TRBJ1-5 TRBV2 TGTGCCAGCACCGAGAGAGAGTTCAATCAGCCCCAGCATTTT CASTEREFNQPQHF
NA TRBD1 14 TRBJ1-1 TRBV5-8 TGTGCCAGCAGCTACACAGGGGGGTTCGCTGAAGCTTTCTTT CASSYTGGFAEAFF
NA NA 12 TRBJ2-7 TRBV6-1 TGTGCCAGCAGTGAAACAACCTACGAGCAGTACTTC CASSETTYEQYF
NA TRBD1 15 TRBJ1-6 TRBV4-3 TGCGCCAGCAGCCAAGATGGGACAGCGAATTCACCCCTCCACTTT CASSQDGTANSPLHF
NA NA 13 TRBJ1-1 TRBV27 TGTGCCAGCAGTTTAAGGGGTAGCACTGAAGCTTTCTTT CASSLRGSTEAFF
NA NA 13 TRBJ1-2 TRBV27 TGTGCCAGCAGCTTATCAGGGAGCTATGGCTACACCTTC CASSLSGSYGYTF
once TRBD1 16 TRBJ2-1 TRBV6-5 TGTGCCAGCAGTTACTCAGCGGGACAGGGGGCCAATGAGCAGTTCTTC CASSYSAGQGANEQFF
once NA 17 TRBJ2-1 TRBV29-1 TGCAGCGTGGATCCCGGACATTCCGAGTTCTCCTACAATGAGCAGTTCTTC CSVDPGHSEFSYNEQFF
NA NA 16 TRBJ2-3 TRBV27 TGTGCCAGCAGTTTAATTACCGTCCGCGACACAGATACGCAGTATTTT CASSLITVRDTDTQYF
NA NA 15 TRBJ2-3 TRBV6-5 TGTGCCAGCAGGGGGACTTTCGCTAGCACAGATACGCAGTATTTT CASRGTFASTDTQYF
few TRBD1 15 TRBJ1-2 TRBV6-5 TGTGCCAGCAGTCGGGACAGGGCTAAAGGCTATGGCTACACCTTC CASSRDRAKGYGYTF
NA NA 15 TRBJ1-2 TRBV6-5 TGTGCCAGCAGCACCTTCGAGGAAACATCCCTGGGCTACACCTTC CASSTFEETSLGYTF
NA TRBD1 13 TRBJ2-1 TRBV11-3 TGTGCCAGCAGCAGAGGACAGGGGGAATCGCAGTTCTTC CASSRGQGESQFF
NA NA 12 TRBJ1-2 TRBV27 TGTGCCAGCAGGGACAGCAACTATGGCTACACCTTC CASRDSNYGYTF
NA TRBD1 18 TRBJ1-5 TRBV28 TGTGCCATATTCGCGGGACAGGGAAAGGGTAGAAGCAATCAGCCCCAGCATTTT CAIFAGQGKGRSNQPQHF
NA NA 14 TRBJ1-2 TRBV9 TGTGCCAGCAGCGTAGATGGGGGCAGCTATGGCTACACCTTC CASSVDGGSYGYTF
NA NA 15 TRBJ1-5 TRBV2 TGTGCCAGCAGTGCCGAACAGGGATTCCATCAGCCCCAGCATTTT CASSAEQGFHQPQHF
NA TRBD2 19 TRBJ2-4 TRBV7-8 TGTGCCAGCAGCTTAAGGAGACTAGCGGGGGCCGGGGCCAAAAACATTCAGTACTTC CASSLRRLAGAGAKNIQYF
NA NA 13 TRBJ2-7 TRBV29-1 TGCAGCGTTGAAAGGACGGAGACTAACGAGCAGTACTTC CSVERTETNEQYF
NA NA 18 TRBJ2-7 TRBV7-6 TGTGCCAGCAGCTTACTGGCACCCACCGGAGCGGAATCCTACGAGCAGTACTTC CASSLLAPTGAESYEQYF
NA NA 12 TRBJ2-2 TRBV6-5 TGTGCCACGACAGGGAACACCGGGGAGCTGTTTTTT CATTGNTGELFF
NA NA 14 TRBJ1-1 TRBV14 TGTGCCAGCAGCCCCCGACCTACCGACAGGAAAGCTTTCTTT CASSPRPTDRKAFF
once NA 14 TRBJ2-5 TRBV7-8 TGTGCCAGCAGACCGCAAGCCTTCCAAGAGACCCAGTACTTC CASRPQAFQETQYF
NA TRBD1 17 TRBJ2-7 TRBV5-1 TGCGCCAGCAGCTTAGGACAGGGGGCTCGGAAAACCTACGAGCAGTACTTC CASSLGQGARKTYEQYF
NA TRBD2 17 TRBJ2-7 TRBV27 TGTGCCAGCAGTTTCTCTTCACCGGGACTAGCAGCCTACGAGCAGTACTTC CASSFSSPGLAAYEQYF
NA TRBD1 17 TRBJ2-1 TRBV28 TGTGCCAGCAGCACCAGATCGGGACAGGGGGTCTACAATGAGCAGTTCTTC CASSTRSGQGVYNEQFF
NA TRBD2 15 TRBJ2-3 TRBV6-1 TGTGCCAGCAGTGAAGTAGCGGGAGGACCAGATACGCAGTATTTT CASSEVAGGPDTQYF
NA TRBD1 16 TRBJ1-2 TRBV9 TGTGCCAGCAGCCCCTCCGGGACAGGGGGTTCCTATGGCTACACCTTC CASSPSGTGGSYGYTF
few NA 12 TRBJ1-2 TRBV5-8 TGTGCCAGCAGGTGGAGGGACCCGAACTACACCTTC CASRWRDPNYTF
NA NA 15 TRBJ2-4 TRBV7-2 TGTGCCAGCAGCCCTCACAGGGATGGCAAAAACATTCAGTACTTC CASSPHRDGKNIQYF
NA NA 14 TRBJ2-2 TRBV6-1 TGTGCCAGCAGTGAAGCGCAGGTCACCGGGGAGCTGTTTTTT CASSEAQVTGELFF
NA NA 13 TRBJ1-2 TRBV7-2 TGTGCCAGCAGCTTTATGGACAGCTATGGCTACACCTTC CASSFMDSYGYTF
NA NA 14 TRBJ1-2 TRBV2 TGTGCCAGCAGTGAGGCAACAGGGTACTATGGCTACACCTTC CASSEATGYYGYTF
NA NA 14 TRBJ2-5 TRBV7-2 TGTGCCAGCAGCCGATCCGCAGGGGGGGAGACCCAGTACTTC CASSRSAGGETQYF
NA NA 16 TRBJ2-1 TRBV4-1 TGCGCCAGCAGCCAAGGTCAGGCTAGCTTGTACAATGAGCAGTTCTTC CASSQGQASLYNEQFF
NA TRBD1 13 TRBJ1-2 TRBV27 TGTGCCAGCAGTTCCGGACAGGGAGGAGGCTACACCTTC CASSSGQGGGYTF
NA NA 17 TRBJ1-6 TRBV11-2 TGTGCCAGCAGCCCCCCCCCGGCAGGCCTGGGAGAGTCACCCCTCCACTTT CASSPPPAGLGESPLHF
once NA 14 TRBJ1-3 TRBV27 TGTGCCAGCAGCCGTCTACCTTCTGGAAACACCATATATTTT CASSRLPSGNTIYF
NA NA 16 TRBJ1-3 TRBV9 TGTGCCAGCAGCCTTATTACAGTTCACTCTGGAAACACCATATATTTT CASSLITVHSGNTIYF
NA NA 11 TRBJ2-1 TRBV6-5 TGTGCCAGCAGCATCAACAATGAGCAGTTCTTC CASSINNEQFF
NA NA 13 TRBJ2-7 TRBV18 TGTGCCAGCTCACCAAAAGAGCTCGGCGAGCAGTACTTC CASSPKELGEQYF
NA TRBD2 14 TRBJ2-5 TRBV5-1 TGCGCCACCACTCTCACGGGAGGGTTAGAGACCCAGTACTTC CATTLTGGLETQYF
few NA 13 TRBJ2-5 TRBV7-9 TGTGCCAGCAGCCCTGATGGGTCAGGGACCCAGTACTTC CASSPDGSGTQYF
NA TRBD1 18 TRBJ1-5 TRBV27 TGTGCCAGCAGTTCCTTGACGTTACAGGGGGCCCGAGATCAGCCCCAGCATTTT CASSSLTLQGARDQPQHF
NA NA 12 TRBJ1-1 TRBV7-2 TGTGCCAGCAGCTTAGATAAGGAAGGGGAATCCTTT CASSLDKEGESF
NA NA 14 TRBJ1-1 TRBV5-1 TGCGCCAGCAGCTCGGGGAGGAAAGGGTCTGAAGCTTTCTTT CASSSGRKGSEAFF
NA NA 17 TRBJ1-5 TRBV28 TGTGCCAGCCAAGGGAGGGCAGAACTTCATAGCAATCAGCCCCAGCATTTT CASQGRAELHSNQPQHF
many TRBD2 15 TRBJ2-7 TRBV5-1 TGCGCCAGCAGCCGTTACTTGACTAGCAGCTACGAGCAGTACTTC CASSRYLTSSYEQYF
NA TRBD1 14 TRBJ1-2 TRBV6-5 TGTGCCAGCAGTTACGAGGACAGGGGATCTGGCTACACCTTC CASSYEDRGSGYTF
NA NA 13 TRBJ2-2 TRBV2 TGTGCCAGCACCTCGGGTTACACCGGGGAGCTGTTTTTT CASTSGYTGELFF
NA TRBD1 13 TRBJ1-4 TRBV6-5 TGTGCCAGCAGGCCGACAGGGGGTGAAAAACTGTTTTTT CASRPTGGEKLFF
NA TRBD2 15 TRBJ2-2 TRBV4-3 TGCGCCAGCAGCCAAGATGTTCGGGGGGTGCGGGAGCTGTTTTTT CASSQDVRGVRELFF
NA TRBD1 14 TRBJ1-5 TRBV6-1 TGTGCCAGCAGGACGGGACAGAGCAATCAGCCCCAGCATTTT CASRTGQSNQPQHF
NA NA 15 TRBJ2-3 TRBV25-1 TGTGCCAGCAGTGAATTACTAGCTAGCACAGATACGCAGTATTTT CASSELLASTDTQYF
NA TRBD1 15 TRBJ1-5 TRBV28 TGTGCCAGCAGTTTGCCGGACAGGGGTAATCAGCCCCAGCATTTT CASSLPDRGNQPQHF
NA NA 15 TRBJ1-2 TRBV19 TGTGCCAGTAGTCGGTGGGCCAGGGATAACTATGGCTACACCTTC CASSRWARDNYGYTF
NA NA 13 TRBJ1-1 TRBV7-9 TGTGCCAGCAGGCGTAGAAACAGAACTGAAGCTTTCTTT CASRRRNRTEAFF